The rows below give T cell receptor beta chains drawn from one sample of a study of blood T cells in healthy people across ages. MiXCR was run by TCRdb on the 5' RACE reads, yielding one entry per CDR3 protein. The table records approximately 320,000 distinct CDR3 sequences, roughly 26% of them present only once. Sequencing used blood. Receptors originate from a woman in her 70s in good health. CDR3s include the opening cysteine and the closing phenylalanine or tryptophan. A D gene is named only where the DNA matches it firmly. Clone size appears in some rows only: once, few, many, or a class for an expanded clone.

NA,TRBJ2-1,TRBV20-1,NA,TGCAGTGCTAGTAGGGTAATTGGCAATGAGCAGTTCTTC,CSASRVIGNEQFF
TRBD1,TRBJ1-4,TRBV6-6,few,TGTGCCAGCAGATTGGGACAGCGGGAAAAACTGTTTTTT,CASRLGQREKLFF
TRBD2,TRBJ2-5,TRBV5-1,NA,TGCGCCAGCAGCTTGTCACTAGCGGGAAATCAGCAGTACTTC,CASSLSLAGNQQYF
NA,TRBJ2-3,TRBV6-2/TRBV6-3,few,TGTGCCAGCAGACCCTCAAGCACAGATACGCAGTATTTT,CASRPSSTDTQYF
NA,TRBJ1-4,TRBV5-1,many,TGCGCCAGCAGCCTGTCAGTGGGTCTGGGGGAACTGTTTTTT,CASSLSVGLGELFF
NA,TRBJ2-4,TRBV6-5,once,TGTGCCAGCAGTTACGCGGCCAACCCAGGCAAAAACATTCAGTACTTC,CASSYAANPGKNIQYF
NA,TRBJ2-7,TRBV28,NA,TGTGCCAGCGCAGGGCCTGCCTACGAGCAGTACTTC,CASAGPAYEQYF
NA,TRBJ2-2,TRBV4-2,once,TGTGCCAGCAGCGTACCTAGTGGCGGCGTAAACACCGGGGAGCTGTTTTTT,CASSVPSGGVNTGELFF
NA,TRBJ1-1,TRBV28,NA,TGTGCCAGCTCCAGGGATTTTTCCCAAGCTTTCTTT,CASSRDFSQAFF
NA,TRBJ2-7,TRBV21-1,NA,TGTGCCAGCAGCCTCCGAAGTTACCTCAGGGGCGAGCAGTACTTC,CASSLRSYLRGEQYF
NA,TRBJ1-5,TRBV12-3/TRBV12-4,NA,TGTGCCAGCAGGGTGGAACAGGGTGGAAGCAATCAGCCCCAGCATTTT,CASRVEQGGSNQPQHF
NA,TRBJ2-5,TRBV4-1,few,TGCGCCAGCAGCCAAGAGTCGACGGGAGCATCAGAGACCCAGTACTTC,CASSQESTGASETQYF
TRBD1,TRBJ1-4,TRBV20-1,few,TGCAGTGCTAGGAGCCCCGGGACAGGGTCCGAAAAACTGTTTTTT,CSARSPGTGSEKLFF
NA,TRBJ1-3,TRBV5-1,NA,TGCGCCAGCAGCTTGGGAAGGGATGGCACCATATATTTT,CASSLGRDGTIYF
NA,TRBJ2-2,TRBV2,NA,TGTGCCAGCAGTGAATCATACGCAAACACCGGGGAGCTGTTTTTT,CASSESYANTGELFF
NA,TRBJ2-3,TRBV11-1,NA,TGTGCCAGCAGCTCCAAGCGGCTCACAGATACGCAGTATTTT,CASSSKRLTDTQYF
TRBD2,TRBJ2-1,TRBV5-1,few,TGCGCCAGCAGCCCGACTATAGCGGGAGGGCTGAGTGAGCAGTTCTTC,CASSPTIAGGLSEQFF
NA,TRBJ2-2,TRBV12-3/TRBV12-4,NA,TGTGCCAGCAAGGTCCGAGGGAATTTGGCCGGGGAGCTGTTTTTT,CASKVRGNLAGELFF
NA,TRBJ1-2,TRBV12-3/TRBV12-4,few,TGTGCCAGCAGTTTGGGGGGGCTTTCACTTGGCTACACCTTC,CASSLGGLSLGYTF
TRBD2,TRBJ2-1,TRBV20-1,NA,TGCAGTGCTAGAGATGCGGGAGTGGGAGCGCGAGAGCAGTTCTTC,CSARDAGVGAREQFF
TRBD2,TRBJ2-3,TRBV6-6,many,TGTGCCAGTGCGAGGGAGCGGGGGAGGTCAGATACGCAGTATTTT,CASARERGRSDTQYF
NA,TRBJ2-1,TRBV7-8,NA,TGTGCCAGCAGCTTAGCCCCCCGGGAGAATGAGCAGTTCTTC,CASSLAPRENEQFF
TRBD2,TRBJ2-1,TRBV20-1,NA,TGCAGTGCTCCCGTGGGGGGGGGCAATGAGCAGTTCTTC,CSAPVGGGNEQFF
NA,TRBJ1-2,TRBV15,few,TGTGCCACCAGCAAGCCCAGTTATGGCTACACCTTC,CATSKPSYGYTF
NA,TRBJ2-7,TRBV10-3,few,TGTGCCATCAGTGGTCCCGGGAAACGTGGCGAGCAGTACTTC,CAISGPGKRGEQYF
TRBD1,TRBJ2-7,TRBV14,NA,TGTGCCAGCAGCCAAGGAACAGGGGGCGAGCAGTACTTC,CASSQGTGGEQYF
TRBD1,TRBJ1-6,TRBV20-1,few,TGCAGTGCCCGGAGACAGGGGACACCCCTCCACTTT,CSARRQGTPLHF
NA,TRBJ2-6,TRBV15,NA,TGTGCCACCAATACTAGCCCCAAGAGCTCTGGGGCCAACGTCCTGACTTTC,CATNTSPKSSGANVLTF
NA,TRBJ1-3,TRBV20-1,NA,TGCAGTGCTAGAGAAGTTGGCTCTGGAAACACCATATATTTT,CSAREVGSGNTIYF
NA,TRBJ2-1,TRBV20-1,few,TGCAGTGCTAGAGATAGGCGGTCCAATGAGCAGTTCTTC,CSARDRRSNEQFF
NA,TRBJ1-1,TRBV20-1,NA,TGCAGTGCAGAGGAGAACACTGAAGCTTTCTTT,CSAEENTEAFF
NA,TRBJ2-2,TRBV7-2,NA,TGTGCCAGCACCCTAGGGGCGACCGGGGAGCTGTTTTTT,CASTLGATGELFF
NA,TRBJ1-2,TRBV6-2/TRBV6-3,NA,TGTGCCAGCAGTTTCAAGTATGGCTACACCTTC,CASSFKYGYTF
TRBD2,TRBJ2-3,TRBV12-3/TRBV12-4,NA,TGTGCCAGCAGTTTCGGACTAGCGGGAGGGGGAAGCGGCACAGATACGCAGTATTTT,CASSFGLAGGGSGTDTQYF
TRBD2,TRBJ2-5,TRBV7-9,NA,TGTGCCAGCAGCTTTCTGTTCCGGGGGGTGAAGGAGACCCAGTACTTC,CASSFLFRGVKETQYF
TRBD1,TRBJ1-1,TRBV6-6,few,TGTGCCAGCAGTCCCGGGACAGGGGGCAACACTGAAGCTTTCTTT,CASSPGTGGNTEAFF
NA,TRBJ1-3,TRBV20-1,NA,TGCAGTGCTAGGGACAGCGGCCTCTCCGGAAACACCATATATTTT,CSARDSGLSGNTIYF
NA,TRBJ2-7,TRBV25-1,NA,TGTGCCAGCAGTGAGCGGGATCAGTCCTACGAGCAGTACTTC,CASSERDQSYEQYF
TRBD2,TRBJ2-2,TRBV6-5,few,TGTGCCAGCAGTTCCCAAGCTAGCGGGAGGACCGGGGAGCTGTTTTTT,CASSSQASGRTGELFF
TRBD2,TRBJ2-2,TRBV20-1,NA,TGCAGTGCCTTAGCGGGAGGAACTGGGGAGCTGTTTTTT,CSALAGGTGELFF
NA,TRBJ1-3,TRBV12-3/TRBV12-4,few,TGTGTCAGCAGTCCCGCCGGGTACGGAAACACCATATATTTT,CVSSPAGYGNTIYF
TRBD2,TRBJ2-5,TRBV3-1,NA,TGTGCCAGCAGTTTTAGGACTAGCGGGAGATTCGAGGAGACCCAGGACTTC,CASSFRTSGRFEETQDF
TRBD1,TRBJ2-5,TRBV6-6,many,TGTGCCAGCAGTGGTCCGGACAGGGGTCCTGAGACCCAGTACTTC,CASSGPDRGPETQYF